Shown below are 22 T cell receptor beta chains from a single sample sequenced in a study of blood T cell repertoires in COVID-19. Clones were sequenced by immunoSEQ multiplex PCR, and TCRdb holds only the in-frame ones, with some missing. The sample comprises some 350,000 clones, about 89% of which are singletons, and roughly 5.3% rests with the top ten. The sequencing input was PBMCs or T cells enriched from blood (not recorded which). The receptor set was obtained from a woman aged 30 to 39 who had recovered from COVID-19.

This chain joins TRBV3-1 (or the pseudogene TRBV3-2) and TRBJ2-2; D may be TRBD1 (5 bases). Between the trimmed V and J ends, which lost 2 bases and 7 bases, there was a span of 11 bases. Germline V gene lookup returns CDR1 LGHDT and CDR2 YNNKEL (reference sequence). The CDR3 totals 14 residues. The CDR3: CASSQKGVDGELFF. The CDR3 nucleotides read TGTGCCAGCAGCCAAAAAGGGGTGGACGGGGAGCTGTTTTTT.

CDR3 coding DNA: TGTGCCATCAGTGAGTCGATAGGGGTCGCGACGGTCGCCGAAAAACTGTTTTTT. Amino acids: CAISESIGVATVAEKLFF. The V and J genes are TRBV10-3 and TRBJ1-4; tentative D call: TRBD1 (5 bases). V lost 0 bases and J lost 8, with 22 bases in between. Germline V gene data show CDR1 as ENHRY and CDR2 as SYGVKD. The CDR3 runs to 18 residues.

V is TRBV29-1 and J is TRBJ2-7; tentative D call: TRBD1 (6 bases). The V and J ends lost 4 bases and 5 bases respectively, with 15 bases between them. The germline V gene encodes CDR1 SQVTM and CDR2 ANQGSEA. This CDR3 is 13 amino acids long. CDR3 loop: CSVGLQGNHEQYF. The CDR3 bases are TGCAGCGTTGGACTGCAGGGGAACCACGAGCAGTACTTC.

V is TRBV7-2 and J is TRBJ1-3; D gene uncertain. There are 14 residues in the CDR3. Per germline, CDR1 SGHTA and CDR2 FQGNSA. Between the trimmed V and J ends, which lost 1 base and 6 bases, there was a span of 10 bases. The CDR3 here is CASSLDPGKNTIYF. The CDR3 region has the DNA TGTGCCAGCAGCTTAGATCCGGGGAAAAACACCATATATTTT.

The chain links TRBV5-1 to TRBJ2-5, with 10 bases aligning to TRBD1. The CDR3 is 17 amino acids. The junction had 6 bases not matched to a gene; V was cut back by 0 bases and J by 1 base. Germline CDR1 reads SGHRS; CDR2 reads YFSETQ. CDR3 coding DNA: TGCGCCAGCAGCTTGGGAACCGGGACAGGGGTCCAAGAGACCCAGTACTTC. It encodes CASSLGTGTGVQETQYF.

The genes are TRBV7-8 and TRBJ1-2, with 7 bases fitting TRBD1. The CDR3 covers 16 residues. Germline trimming cut 5 bases from V and 8 bases from J; bases unmatched to any gene: 17. The germline V gene encodes CDR1 SGHVS and CDR2 FQNEAQ. The DNA of the CDR3 is TGTGCCAGCAGCCCACCGACAGGGCCCGAGTTTTACGGCTACACCTTC. Amino acid sequence: CASSPPTGPEFYGYTF.

The V call is TRBV14, the J call TRBJ1-4, with D hard to call. Germline CDR1 reads SGHDN; CDR2 reads FVKESK. Trimming pared 2 bases from V and 4 bases from J, leaving 8 bases between. The CDR3 runs to 14 residues. CDR3 DNA: TGTGCCAGCAGCCAAAGGAGTTTTAATGAAAAACTGTTTTTT. This translates into CASSQRSFNEKLFF.

The chain joins TRBV19 to TRBJ1-2; D is possibly TRBD1 (6 bases). Germline CDR1 LNHDA, CDR2 SQIVND (reference sequence). V was trimmed by 3 bases and J by 2 bases, leaving 13 bases between them. The CDR3 loop spans 15 amino acids. The CDR3, as DNA: TGTGCCAGTAGTATCTCAGGGGTGGAAAACTATGGCTACACCTTC. Translation gives CASSISGVENYGYTF.

The chain employs TRBV2 and TRBJ2-3, with TRBD1 matching 10 bases. Unmatched junction bases numbered 10, after V lost 4 bases and J lost 3 bases. The CDR3 totals 17 residues. The germline V gene encodes CDR1 SNHLY and CDR2 FYNNEI. CDR3 nucleotides: TGTGCCAGCAGTGCCGATTACCCGGGACAGGGGACAGATACGCAGTATTTT. Its translation is CASSADYPGQGTDTQYF.

The genes are TRBV27 and TRBJ1-5, with 7 bases matching TRBD1. Per the germline V gene, CDR1 is MNHEY and CDR2 is SMNVEV (reference sequence). Unmatched junction bases numbered 0, after V lost 5 bases and J lost 2 bases. The CDR3 runs 13 residues. The CDR3, as DNA: TGTGCCAGCAGTCAGGGGGGCAATCAGCCCCAGCATTTT. As protein: CASSQGGNQPQHF.

This clone was observed once. The chain carries TRBV11-2 and TRBJ2-7, with TRBD1 matching over 9 bases. The CDR3 extends over 15 amino acids. Germline V lookup: CDR1 SGHAT, CDR2 FQNNGV. The V and J ends lost 5 bases and 6 bases, in that order; junction bases with no gene match: 11. As DNA, the CDR3 is TGTGCCAGCAGCCGCGGGACAGGGCCCCTCCTCGAGCAGTACTTC. This gives the protein CASSRGTGPLLEQYF.

The chain links TRBV9 to TRBJ1-3; D is uncertain. Deletions cut 2 bases from V and 7 bases from J, with 10 bases between. The CDR3 runs 13 residues. Germline V gene data show CDR1 as SGDLS and CDR2 as YYNGEE. CDR3 in amino acids: CASSVSGGNTIYF. Here the CDR3 DNA reads TGTGCCAGCAGCGTCTCAGGAGGGAACACCATATATTTT.

The chain combines TRBV19 with TRBJ2-4; no reliable D call. Germline values: CDR1 LNHDA, CDR2 SQIVND (reference sequence). Trimming cost V 4 bases and J 2 bases, with 15 bases left between them. There are 16 residues in the CDR3. For the CDR3, the DNA is TGTGCCAGTAGTACCCCTTCCCTTATAACCAAAAACATTCAGTACTTC. Encoded protein: CASSTPSLITKNIQYF.

This chain links TRBV25-1 with TRBJ2-5, with 9 bases aligning to TRBD1. The CDR3 is 15 amino acids. Germline V CDR1 and CDR2: MGHDK, SYGVNS. With V trimmed by 8 bases and J by 7 bases, 14 bases remained unmatched. The DNA of the CDR3 is TGTGCCAGCCAGGGGGGACAGGGTCCGCGTGGGACCCAGTACTTC. Translation: CASQGGQGPRGTQYF.

The chain joins TRBV29-1 to TRBJ2-6; D gene ambiguous. V lost 5 bases to trimming and J lost 0 bases, with 11 bases between them. The CDR3 contains 15 residues. Germline values: CDR1 SQVTM, CDR2 ANQGSEA. CDR3 sequence reads: CSVQGFGSGANVLTF. Here the CDR3 DNA reads TGCAGCGTTCAAGGGTTCGGCTCTGGGGCCAACGTCCTGACTTTC.

This chain uses TRBV18 with TRBJ1-2, with 8 nucleotides matching TRBD1. V lost 0 bases and J lost 3; bases outside the gene matches: 0. The length of the CDR3 is 14 residues. Germline assignment: CDR1 KGHSH and CDR2 LQKENI. DNA for the CDR3: TGTGCCAGCTCACCACCGACAGGGGACTATGGCTACACCTTC. Its protein product is CASSPPTGDYGYTF.

The rearrangement uses TRBV19 and TRBJ1-5; D perhaps matches TRBD1 (6 bases). The CDR3 consists of 13 residues. Trimming cost V 10 bases and J 4 bases, with 14 bases left between them. CDR1 LNHDA and CDR2 SQIVND come from the germline V gene (reference sequence). In DNA, the CDR3 is TGTGCCACTTCGCGGGGGCGGAATCAGCCCCAGCATTTT. The encoded protein is CATSRGRNQPQHF.

The V and J genes are TRBV7-2 and TRBJ1-1; weak D call: TRBD1 (6 bases). The V end was cut by 5 bases, the J end by 10 bases, with 20 bases between. Germline assignment: CDR1 SGHTA and CDR2 FQGNSA. The CDR3 extends over 14 amino acids. CDR3 loop: CASSPEGGGMAAFF. In DNA form, the CDR3 reads TGTGCCAGCAGCCCAGAGGGGGGGGGAATGGCAGCTTTCTTT.

V is TRBV9 and J is TRBJ2-5; D uncertain. CDR1 SGDLS and CDR2 YYNGEE come from the germline V gene. V shed 4 bases and J shed 2 bases, with 9 bases lying between them. CDR3 length equals 13 residues. CDR3 loop: CASSRRLQETQYF. DNA for the CDR3: TGTGCCAGCAGCCGGCGGCTGCAAGAGACCCAGTACTTC.

The J gene is TRBJ2-7, the V gene TRBV5-6, with unresolved D. V was pared by 3 bases and J by 0 bases, with 7 bases between. Looked up from germline, CDR1 is SGHDT and CDR2 is YYEEEE. The CDR3 is made up of 13 amino acids. In DNA, the CDR3 is TGTGCCAGCAGCTCTACTGGCTCCTACGAGCAGTACTTC. It yields the protein CASSSTGSYEQYF. Variable domain in full (rest from reference TRBV5-6 and TRBJ2-7): DAGVTQSPTHLIKTRGQQVTLRCSPKSGHDTVSWYQQALGQGPQFIFQYYEEEERQRGNFPDRFSGHQFPNYSSELNVNALLLGDSALYLCASSSTGSYEQYFGPGTRLTVT.

The V gene is TRBV7-8, the J gene TRBJ1-2, with 8 bases identical to TRBD1. CDR1 SGHVS and CDR2 FQNEAQ come from the germline V gene. This CDR3 region has 13 residues. The junction had 2 bases not matched to a gene; V was cut back by 5 bases and J by 3 bases. The CDR3 region has the DNA TGTGCCAGCAGCGACAGGGGACACTATGGCTACACCTTC. This gives the protein CASSDRGHYGYTF.

This chain links TRBV7-2 with TRBJ1-4, with D perhaps matching TRBD1 (6 bases). Germline V gene data show CDR1 as SGHTA and CDR2 as FQGNSA. CDR3 length: 14 residues. V was clipped by 5 bases and J by 4 bases, with 11 bases between them. CDR3 nucleotide sequence: TGTGCCAGCAGCCGGACAGCTAATAATGAAAAACTGTTTTTT. It specifies CASSRTANNEKLFF.